Listed here is a single T cell receptor (beta chain). Its antigen is currently unknown. These data come from a study of cytomegalovirus exposure and HLA in healthy donors. The study, taken as a whole, reports: As was reported, the HLA-A and HLA-B alleles of most subjects were accurately predicted from TCR beta sequences.

Germline V gene data show CDR1 as SGHNT and CDR2 as YENEEA. V was clipped by 0 bases and J by 1 base, with 9 bases between them. The CDR3 loop spans 15 amino acids. The PCR made use of 60 Vbeta and 13 Jbeta primers. Clones were read by immunoSEQ multiplex PCR, and TCRdb kept only the in-frame ones, dropping some. Here the sample table reports some 39,000 clones. The TCR comes from a woman aged 25 to 39 in good health and CMV-seropositive. The specimen was PBMCs. V is TRBV11-3 and J is TRBJ1-1; no definite D call. The CDR3 sequence is CASSLDSSPNTEAFF. CDR3 coding DNA: TGTGCCAGCAGCTTAGATAGCAGCCCGAACACTGAAGCTTTCTTT.